This T cell receptor beta chain was captured in a study of blood T cell repertoires in COVID-19. Across the whole study: Sample material is recorded as cDNA or gDNA derived from T cells, B-cell-depleted T cells, or PBMCs.

Original methodology: Reference gene primer amplification gave nucleated cell count estimates. This table comes from immunoSEQ multiplex PCR, and its TCRdb copy is limited to in-frame clones, with some not included. The V and J calls and clone size were taken over from that table, and D and trimming were inferred from the DNA. This sample has some 400,000 clones; more than 75% occur once, and the top ten carry 1.1%. The CDR3 runs 13 residues. Trimming shortened V by 5 bases and J by 0 bases, and 7 bases separated the two germline ends. Germline V CDR1 and CDR2: LGHDT, YNNKEL (reference sequence). This sequence joins TRBV3-1 (or the pseudogene TRBV3-2) and TRBJ1-1; D is unclear. The receptor comes from a human donor with acute or convalescent COVID-19. The donor label of this sample is uncertain. Sequences were obtained from peripheral blood. The DNA of the CDR3 is TGTGCCAGCAGCAATCAATTGAACACTGAAGCTTTCTTT. Protein product: CASSNQLNTEAFF.